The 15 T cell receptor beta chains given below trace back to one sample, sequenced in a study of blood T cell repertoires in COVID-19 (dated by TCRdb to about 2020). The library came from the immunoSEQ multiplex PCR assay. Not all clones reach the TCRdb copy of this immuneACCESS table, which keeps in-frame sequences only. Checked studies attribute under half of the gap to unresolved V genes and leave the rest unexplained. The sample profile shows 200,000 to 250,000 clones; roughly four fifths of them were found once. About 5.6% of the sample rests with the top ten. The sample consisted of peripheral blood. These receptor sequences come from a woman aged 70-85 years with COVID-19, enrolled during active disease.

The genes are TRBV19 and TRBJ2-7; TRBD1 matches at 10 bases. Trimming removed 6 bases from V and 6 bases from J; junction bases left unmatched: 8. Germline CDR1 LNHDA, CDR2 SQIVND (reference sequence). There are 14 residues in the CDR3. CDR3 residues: CASSVTGGGAEQYF. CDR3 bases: TGTGCCAGTAGCGTGACAGGGGGCGGCGCCGAGCAGTACTTC. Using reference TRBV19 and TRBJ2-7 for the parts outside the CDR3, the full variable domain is DGGITQSPKYLFRKEGQNVTLSCEQNLNHDAMYWYRQDPGQGLRLIYYSQIVNDFQKGDIAEGYSVSREKKESFPLTVTSAQKNPTAFYLCASSVTGGGAEQYFGPGTRLTVT.

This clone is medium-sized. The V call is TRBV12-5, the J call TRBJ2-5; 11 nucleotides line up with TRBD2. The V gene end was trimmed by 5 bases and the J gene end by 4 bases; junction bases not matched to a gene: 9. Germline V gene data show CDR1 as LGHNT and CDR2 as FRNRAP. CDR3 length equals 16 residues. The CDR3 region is CASGQLAGVGRETQYF. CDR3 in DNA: TGTGCTAGTGGTCAACTAGCGGGAGTAGGCAGAGAGACCCAGTACTTC.

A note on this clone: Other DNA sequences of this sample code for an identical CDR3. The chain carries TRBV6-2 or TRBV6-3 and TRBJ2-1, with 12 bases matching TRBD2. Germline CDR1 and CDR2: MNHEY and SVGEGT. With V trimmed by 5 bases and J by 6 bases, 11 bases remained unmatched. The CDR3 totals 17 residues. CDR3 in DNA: TGTGCCAGCAGTGCTACGGTGGGACTAGCGGGCTTCAATGAGCAGTTCTTC. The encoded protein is CASSATVGLAGFNEQFF.

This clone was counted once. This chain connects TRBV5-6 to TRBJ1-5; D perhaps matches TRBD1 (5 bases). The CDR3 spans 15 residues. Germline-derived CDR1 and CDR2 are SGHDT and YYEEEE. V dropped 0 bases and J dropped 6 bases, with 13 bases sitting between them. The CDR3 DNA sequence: TGTGCCAGCAGCTTGGGGCAGGGTATGGCTCAGCCCCAGCATTTT. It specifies CASSLGQGMAQPQHF.

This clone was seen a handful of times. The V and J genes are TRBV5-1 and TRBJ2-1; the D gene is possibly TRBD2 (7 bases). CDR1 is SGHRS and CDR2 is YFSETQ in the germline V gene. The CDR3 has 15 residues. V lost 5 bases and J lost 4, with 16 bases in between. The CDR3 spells CASREGGGMYNEQFF. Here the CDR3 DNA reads TGCGCCAGCAGAGAAGGGGGAGGGATGTACAATGAGCAGTTCTTC.

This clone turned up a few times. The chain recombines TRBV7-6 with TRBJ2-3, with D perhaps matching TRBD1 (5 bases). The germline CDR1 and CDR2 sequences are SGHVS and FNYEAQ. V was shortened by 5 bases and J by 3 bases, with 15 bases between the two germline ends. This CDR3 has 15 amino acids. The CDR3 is CASSARPTETDTQYF. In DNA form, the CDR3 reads TGTGCCAGCAGCGCTAGGCCGACAGAAACAGATACGCAGTATTTT.

The CDR3 nucleotides are TGTGCCAGCAGTGTTAGATCTAGCGACCCCGGGGAGCTGTTTTTT. Its translation: CASSVRSSDPGELFF. The gene calls are TRBV2 and TRBJ2-2, with TRBD2 as a possible D gene (6 bases). The CDR3 covers 15 residues. V was trimmed by 4 bases and J by 6 bases, leaving 15 bases between them. Germline V gives CDR1 SNHLY, CDR2 FYNNEI.

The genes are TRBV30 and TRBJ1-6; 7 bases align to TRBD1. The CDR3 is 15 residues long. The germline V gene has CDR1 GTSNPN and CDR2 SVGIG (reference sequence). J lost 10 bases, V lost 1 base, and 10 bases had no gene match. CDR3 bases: TGTGCCTGGAGTGCATTGACAGGGAGGAGGTCACCCCTCCACTTT. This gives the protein CAWSALTGRRSPLHF.

The CDR3 DNA follows: TGCAGCGGCGGGGGGGAGACCCAGTACTTC. It codes for CSGGGETQYF. The genes are TRBV29-1 and TRBJ2-5; 8 bases map to TRBD2. The CDR3 length is 10 residues. Germline CDR1 and CDR2: SQVTM and ANQGSEA. V lost 7 bases, J lost 5 bases, and 0 bases stayed unmatched.

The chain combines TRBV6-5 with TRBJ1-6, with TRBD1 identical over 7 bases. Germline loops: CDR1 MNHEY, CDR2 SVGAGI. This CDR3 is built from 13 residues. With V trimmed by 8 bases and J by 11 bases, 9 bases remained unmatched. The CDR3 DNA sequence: TGTGCCAGCTCCGGGACAGTATCTGCACCCCTCCACTTT. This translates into CASSGTVSAPLHF.

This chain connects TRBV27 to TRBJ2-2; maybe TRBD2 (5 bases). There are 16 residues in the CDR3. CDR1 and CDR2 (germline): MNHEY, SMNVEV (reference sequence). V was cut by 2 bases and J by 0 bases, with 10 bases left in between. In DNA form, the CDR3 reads TGTGCCAGCAGTTTAGATCGGGATACGAACACCGGGGAGCTGTTTTTT. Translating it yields CASSLDRDTNTGELFF.

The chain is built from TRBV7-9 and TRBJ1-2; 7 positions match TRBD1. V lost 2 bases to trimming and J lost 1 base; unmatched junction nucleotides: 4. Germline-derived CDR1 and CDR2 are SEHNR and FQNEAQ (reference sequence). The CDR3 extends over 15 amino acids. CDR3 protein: CASSLQQGFNYGYTF. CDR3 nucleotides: TGTGCCAGCAGCTTACAACAGGGGTTTAACTATGGCTACACCTTC.

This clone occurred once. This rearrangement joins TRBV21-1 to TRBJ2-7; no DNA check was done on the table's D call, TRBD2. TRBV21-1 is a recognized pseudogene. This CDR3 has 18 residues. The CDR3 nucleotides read TGTGCCAGCAGCAAATCCTCCCAGACTAGCGGGGGGATCTACGAGCAGTACTTC. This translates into CASSKSSQTSGGIYEQYF.

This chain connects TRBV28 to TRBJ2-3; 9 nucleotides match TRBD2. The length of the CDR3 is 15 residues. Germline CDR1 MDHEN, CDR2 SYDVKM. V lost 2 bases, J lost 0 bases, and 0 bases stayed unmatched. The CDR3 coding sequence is TGTGCCAGCAGTTTACTAGCGGGAAGCACAGATACGCAGTATTTT. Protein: CASSLLAGSTDTQYF.

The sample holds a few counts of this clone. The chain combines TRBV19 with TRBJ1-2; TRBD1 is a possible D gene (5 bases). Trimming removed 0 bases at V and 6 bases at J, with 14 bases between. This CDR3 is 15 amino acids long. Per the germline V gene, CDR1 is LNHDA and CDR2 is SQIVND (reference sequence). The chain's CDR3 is CASSIDRRVGDGYTF. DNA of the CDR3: TGTGCCAGTAGTATAGATCGCAGGGTAGGCGATGGCTACACCTTC.